This entry describes one TCR beta chain. Its antigen remains undetermined. No much larger clonotype is one base removed from it; base qualities were not supplied. The cohort comprised under 700 healthy bone marrow donors. All cohort members were sampled while nominally healthy, although unrecorded immune exposures were likely present. Of the approximately 610 cohort members, 250 to 300 had positive CMV serostatus and 352 had negative CMV serostatus, and CMV serostatus was not recorded for the donor. A peripheral blood sample was provided by each donor, and peripheral blood mononuclear cells were used for TCR beta sequencing. The Qiagen DNeasy Blood Extraction Kit was used to extract genomic DNA from the blood cell samples. The CDR3, from cysteine to phenylalanine, totals 11 residues. Left in the record is the CDR3 DNA by itself, 33 bases read in frame from the first base. CDR1 and CDR2 are drawn from the germline V gene: SGHAT, FQNNGV. The germline ends are 5 bases apart after V is trimmed by 4 bases and J by 5 bases.

The library relied on the immunoSEQ multiplex PCR assay. A mixture of 60 forward primers for TCR Vbeta segments and 13 reverse primers for TCR Jbeta segments was used in the multiplex PCR. The CDR3 region of rearranged TCR beta genes was amplified from genomic DNA with a multiplex PCR assay. The Illumina HiSeq System was used to sequence the amplified TCR beta libraries as 87-base-pair reads. Per the original workflow: Across the roughly 670 repertoires, a later analysis counted tens of millions of unique TCR beta chains, 9.5 million to 13 million of which were shared by at least two donors. To remove PCR and sequencing errors, raw reads were error-corrected and collapsed into unique sequences using a nearest-neighbor algorithm that merged closely related sequences. To assign V, D and J gene segments, CDR3 sequences were aligned to IMGT reference sequences. Each retained sequence needed at least a six-nucleotide match to both a V gene segment and a J gene segment. Rearrangements were called productive when the CDR3 lacked stop codons and stayed in frame with V and J; all others were non-productive. Following IMGT convention, CDR3 was defined as the stretch from the second conserved V-encoded cysteine up to the conserved J-encoded phenylalanine. Sequences without an unambiguous match to a single V gene segment were excluded from the earlier analysis of approximately 600 of the donors. In an earlier analysis of 587 of the donors, V segments were called functional above 56.7% productive rearrangements and were called segregating when the between-donor standard deviation exceeded 5%. A statistical classification framework was built for diagnosing cytomegalovirus status from the catalog of TCR beta chain sequences. In a later analysis, TCR nucleotide sequences were compared against IMGT/GENE-DB human TR gene sequences so that V and J genes could be assigned. The TCRdist pipeline was used in a later analysis to assign CDR3 sequences and most-parsimonious VDJ recombination scenarios. In a later analysis, each TCR beta chain was defined by its CDR3 amino acid sequence together with its V-gene family, and reads without a unique V-gene family were excluded. As a way to deal with suspected cross-contamination and a sequencing artifact, a later analysis dropped roughly 620 nucleotide sequences that were highly shared and had low generation probability. For each public chain, a later analysis derived a clonal expansion index from normalized ranks of inferred template counts within each repertoire. A later analysis computed generation probabilities with a VDJ recombination model fitted to out-of-frame rearrangements, and checked the results against IGoR. In a later analysis, TCR-TCR, TCR-HLA and TCR-CMV co-occurrence was scored with hypergeometric tests, and a repertoire-size bias correction was applied to TCR pairs. To estimate false discovery rates, a later analysis permuted the HLA or CMV assignments 20 times. A later analysis grouped co-occurring TCRs with DBSCAN, adding TCRdist sequence similarity when clustering within HLA-allele-positive subsets. For co-occurrence clustering, repertoires with fewer than 30,000 or more than 120,000 public chains were excluded, along with several repertoires with anomalous nucleotide sharing. In TCRdb, the immuneACCESS table is reduced to in-frame sequences with V and J assigned. These tables do not hold every clone; where another copy was compared, an unresolved V gene accounts for under half, and the others remain unexplained. V and J calls and clone size are those listed in that table; D and trimming were worked out from the DNA. The sample profile shows 150,000 to 200,000 clones; roughly 80% of them were found once. The ten most abundant clones make up about 1.9% of the sample.

This sample was taken from a study of cytomegalovirus exposure and HLA in healthy donors (dated by TCRdb to about 2017). Concerning the study at large: An earlier analysis of roughly 500 of the donors reported 276 Gb of sequence data and 117 million unique TCR beta sequences obtained from 180 million or so T cells. An early release that covered some 630 HLA-typed donors contained approximately 300 gigabases of sequencing data and 65 million to 100 million unique TCR sequences. Of the roughly 400 genotyped donors, 65% to 90% fell in the genetic ancestry cluster associated with self-reported Caucasian donors. The study aimed to test whether signatures of past pathogen exposure could be identified by cataloging public T cell receptors. The study profiled the T cell repertoires of around 700 subjects by immunosequencing and related them to cytomegalovirus serostatus. Along with the approximately 620-subject first cohort, a separate validation cohort of over a hundred different subjects was used. To predict cytomegalovirus infection status, the study brought together high-throughput TCR immunosequencing, statistical association of individual TCRs with disease status, and machine learning. To study patterns of TCR occurrence, a later analysis re-analyzed previously published TCR beta repertoires from several hundred donors and added high-resolution HLA genotyping. The later analysis used no new phenotypic data to find candidate immune exposures, relying instead on TCR beta sequences and their occurrence across donors. An earlier analysis of around 580 of the donors used high-throughput TCR beta sequencing to judge whether each TCR beta V gene segment behaved as functional or pseudogenic. Donor age, sex, ethnicity and CMV serostatus were compiled alongside the repertoire data. Genome-wide SNP genotypes for about three fifths of the roughly 670 donors were used in a later genetic analysis, which treated that subset as a discovery cohort. All discovery cohort repertoires had been generated using a single sequencing platform. HLA typing covered class I and class II loci at four-digit resolution. Typing coverage varied by locus: about 620-640 donors for A, B, C, DRB1 and DQB1; some 520 for DQA1; some 610 for DPA1; about 450 for DPB1. Four or five DR-DQ haplotypes were handled as single units for association and clustering because linkage in the cohort was strong. On average, 235,054 unique TCR beta nucleotide sequences were sequenced per donor among a few hundred genotyped donors of the cohort, with roughly a sixth of those sequences being non-productive. On the study overall, not on this receptor specifically: A later genetic analysis reported fewer N-insertions in productive TCRs among donors in an Asian-associated ancestry cluster than the roughly 690-donor mean. In a later analysis, HLA-associated TCR beta chains were found to be more clonally expanded and to have lower generation probabilities than equally common non-associated chains. Presence/absence analyses assumed roughly uniform sequencing depth across donors, an assumption that may not hold. A later analysis reported that several top co-occurrence clusters appeared linked to parvovirus B19, influenza, CMV and Epstein-Barr virus. An association between a missense DCLRE1C variant and V-gene and J-gene trimming of TCR beta chains was found in a later genetic analysis and replicated in an independent cohort. In vitro tests confirmed that a few of the cytomegalovirus-associated TCR beta chains recognize cytomegalovirus antigens. Most CMV-associated TCR beta chains appeared to be HLA-restricted in a later analysis, and the HLA associations seemed to be driven largely by CMV exposure. Specific HLA alleles were associated with some 15,000 TCR beta sequences at a false discovery rate of 0.05 in a later analysis. CMV serostatus was the only immune exposure information available for the cohort. Because HLA typing was unavailable for some donors at each locus, only the typed subset was used in association tests. Linkage disequilibrium might explain the correlated functional status among segregating V segments, but an unknown experimental factor could not be excluded. In this cohort, only TCR beta chains were sequenced, and detectable features were limited by the absence of alpha or paired-chain data. Because the 87-base-pair reads could not distinguish some IMGT-functional V segments, including TRBV6-2 and TRBV6-3, those segments were excluded. The sequencing pipeline was judged likely to have produced a cluster of highly shared sequence variants as a technical artifact. The earlier analysis of approximately 540 of the donors excluded 15 to 20 rarely observed V segments, including chromosome 9 orphons, because counts were too low. A further reported finding was that TCR beta sequences accurately predicted the HLA-A and HLA-B alleles for most subjects in the first cohort. In the study, approximately 150 TCR beta chains were listed as associated with cytomegalovirus. In an earlier analysis of approximately 600 of the donors, most TCR beta V segments were observed in productive rearrangements about 90% or about 30% of the time, broadly matching IMGT annotations. The authors suggested that the approach could potentially be extended to other disease states and immunological phenotypes. Cytomegalovirus status was reported to be diagnosed by the classifier with high specificity and sensitivity in both the original and validation cohorts. Strong co-occurrence of HLA alleles, especially DR and DQ, made assigning TCR associations to individual alleles difficult. Most TCR sequences were observed very rarely across donors, whereas some public TCRs were present in many individuals. In a later analysis, TCR association rates were found to vary across HLA loci, with the most associated TCRs seen for DRB1 alleles and the fewest for HLA-C alleles.

Recombination linked TRBV11-2 to TRBJ1-2, with the D gene not confidently named. Sequenced material: PBMCs. The source is a human donor in good health. CDR3 sequence: CASSSGYGYTF. The sequenced DNA: TGTGCCAGCAGCTCGGGATATGGCTACACCTTC.